The rows below give T cell receptor beta chains drawn from one sample of a study of T-cell reconstitution after alpha-beta-depleted transplantation in children. TCRdb itself ran the PCR reads through MiXCR, one entry per CDR3 protein. In the table there are about 580,000 distinct CDR3 sequences, 20% to 30% of which are singletons. This material consisted of PBMCs, taken before TCRalphabeta/CD19-depleted stem cell transplant. All receptors derive from a boy in the first two years of life with Wiskott-Aldrich syndrome, due to receive a stem cell transplant. Both conserved end residues are part of each CDR3. Fields, in order: J gene, clone size, D gene, V gene, CDR3 length, CDR3 DNA, CDR3 protein. D genes are given only for firm matches. Clone size, where shown, is once, few, many, or a class for clones that have expanded.

TRBJ2-1 few NA TRBV9 16 TGTGCCAGCAGCCGATTGAGCGGTGGCTCCTACAATGAGCAGTTCTTC CASSRLSGGSYNEQFF
TRBJ2-7 NA TRBD2 TRBV6-1 17 TGTGCCAGCAGTGAACCCAGACCGGGACTAGCGGGAGATCAGCAGTACTTC CASSEPRPGLAGDQQYF
TRBJ2-3 NA NA TRBV5-1 14 TGCGCCAGCAGCTTCGCCTCGGGGATAGATACGCAGTATTTT CASSFASGIDTQYF
TRBJ2-1 NA TRBD2 TRBV20-1 13 TGCAGTGCTTTAAGCGGGAGCTCGGTTGAGCAGTTCTTC CSALSGSSVEQFF
TRBJ2-1 NA TRBD2 TRBV6-1 16 TGTGCCAGCAGTGATACCCAGCGGGGATTCTACAATGAGCAGTTCTTC CASSDTQRGFYNEQFF
TRBJ2-1 few TRBD2 TRBV2 14 TGTGCCAGCAGGAGACTAGCGGGAGACAATGAGCAGTTCTTC CASRRLAGDNEQFF
TRBJ2-3 few TRBD2 TRBV5-1 15 TGCGCCAGCAGCTTGGCACTAGCGGGATCAGATACGCAGTATTTT CASSLALAGSDTQYF
TRBJ2-5 few NA TRBV20-1 14 TGCAGTGCTGAGTGGGCCAATCTCCAAGAGACCCAGTACTTC CSAEWANLQETQYF
TRBJ1-4 few NA TRBV20-1 15 TGCAGTGCCCGGGACGGAAGAGGAACTAATGAAAAACTGTTTTTT CSARDGRGTNEKLFF
TRBJ2-7 NA NA TRBV29-1 13 TGCAGCGTAACGGACAGAGCTAACTACGAGCAGTACTTC CSVTDRANYEQYF
TRBJ2-1 few TRBD2 TRBV5-1 16 TGCGCCAGCAGCTTGGTACTAGCGGGAGGGCCTGATGAGCAGTTCTTC CASSLVLAGGPDEQFF
TRBJ2-3 NA NA TRBV15 14 TGTGCCACCAGCAGAAACCGGGGACCGGATACGCAGTATTTT CATSRNRGPDTQYF
TRBJ2-1 NA NA TRBV20-1 14 TGCAGTGCTAGGGGGCTAGCGACCTACAATGAGCAGTTCTTC CSARGLATYNEQFF
TRBJ2-2 NA TRBD2 TRBV5-1 17 TGCGCCAGCAGCTTTGGGCCTAGCGGGACGGACACCGGGGAGCTGTTTTTT CASSFGPSGTDTGELFF
TRBJ2-7 NA NA TRBV20-1 13 TGCAGTGCCACGAGGACTACGTCCTACGAGCAGTACTTC CSATRTTSYEQYF
TRBJ2-1 NA TRBD2 TRBV4-2 16 TGTGCCAGCAGCCCTAGGACTAGCGGGAGTAGGAATGAGCAGTTCTTC CASSPRTSGSRNEQFF
TRBJ2-5 many TRBD2 TRBV5-1 14 TGCGCCAGCAGCTTGGGCGGGGGAGCAGAGACCCAGTACTTC CASSLGGGAETQYF
TRBJ2-5 NA NA TRBV5-1 13 TGCGCCAGCAGCTGGGAAGGGGGGGAGACCCAGTACTTC CASSWEGGETQYF
TRBJ2-2 NA NA TRBV6-5 15 TGTGCCAGCAGTTACCGTCGGATGCGGTATGGGGAGCTGTTTTTT CASSYRRMRYGELFF
TRBJ2-7 NA NA TRBV7-8 16 TGTGCCAGCAGCCCCCCTCGACAGGTCACCAGAAACGAGCAGTACTTC CASSPPRQVTRNEQYF
TRBJ2-3 few NA TRBV28 14 TGTGCCAGCATCCCTCGGACCCACACAGATACGCAGTATTTT CASIPRTHTDTQYF
TRBJ2-1 few NA TRBV30 13 TGTGCCTGGGGGCAGGGGTTGTCCGATGAGCAGTTCTTC CAWGQGLSDEQFF
TRBJ1-2 few NA TRBV7-2 14 TGTGCCAGCAGCTGGAGGGACGTCGGCTATGGCTACACCTTC CASSWRDVGYGYTF
TRBJ2-7 NA NA TRBV5-1 13 TGCGCCAGCAGTACCGGGACACACTACGAGCAGTACTTC CASSTGTHYEQYF
TRBJ2-1 NA NA TRBV6-5 16 TGTGCCAGCAGTTACTCTACCCAGAGCTCCTACAATGAGCAGTTCTTC CASSYSTQSSYNEQFF
TRBJ2-1 few NA TRBV12-3/TRBV12-4 14 TGTGCCAGCACCCTTGGTTCCTCCTACAATGAGCAGTTCTTC CASTLGSSYNEQFF
TRBJ1-1 NA NA TRBV6-1 13 TGTGCCAGCAGCCGTTCCGGAGGCACTGAAGCTTTCTTT CASSRSGGTEAFF
TRBJ1-1 NA TRBD1 TRBV5-1 14 TGCGCCAGCAGCTTGGCCCAGGGGGCAACTGAAGCTTTCTTT CASSLAQGATEAFF
TRBJ2-6 NA TRBD1 TRBV27 17 TGTGCCAGCAGCATCGGGACAGGGAACCCTGGGGCCAACGTCCTGACTTTC CASSIGTGNPGANVLTF
TRBJ1-1 NA TRBD1 TRBV29-1 12 TGCAGCGCCGATACAGGGGCGAGTGAAGCTTTCTTT CSADTGASEAFF
TRBJ2-5 NA NA TRBV20-1 15 TGCAGTGCCCCCATTAGTGGACGGACGAGAGAGACCCAGTACTTC CSAPISGRTRETQYF
TRBJ1-1 NA NA TRBV7-8 14 TGTGCCAGCAGCAACAGGGTTGGGAACACTGAAGCTTTCTTT CASSNRVGNTEAFF
TRBJ1-6 few NA TRBV28 15 TGTGCCAGCAGCCTGCAGTCTAAGGGGAATTCACCCCTCCACTTT CASSLQSKGNSPLHF
TRBJ2-5 once NA TRBV4-2 16 TGTGCCAGCATCCCAGGGGAGCGATCCGACCAAGAGACCCAGTACTTC CASIPGERSDQETQYF
TRBJ2-5 NA NA TRBV5-1 17 TGCGCCAGCAGCTTGGCCGCAGGCGGGACGTACCAAGAGACCCAGTACTTC CASSLAAGGTYQETQYF
TRBJ1-2 few TRBD1 TRBV7-9 13 TGTGCCAGCAGCTTGGACAGGGTCTCTGGCTACACCTTC CASSLDRVSGYTF
TRBJ2-1 NA TRBD1 TRBV5-1 14 TGCGCCAGCAGCTTACCGACAGGGTACAATGAGCAGTTCTTC CASSLPTGYNEQFF
TRBJ2-6 NA NA TRBV20-1 15 TGCTGTGCTGCCAATCCAGGGCCTGGGGCCAACGTCCTGACTTTC CCAANPGPGANVLTF
TRBJ1-2 NA NA TRBV9 14 TGTGCCAGCAGCGCAACCGGGACCTACTATGGCTACACCTTC CASSATGTYYGYTF
TRBJ2-1 NA TRBD2 TRBV7-9 17 TGTGCCAGCAGCTTAGTTTGGCGGGAGGACACCTACAATGAGCAGTTCTTC CASSLVWREDTYNEQFF
TRBJ1-3 few NA TRBV25-1 15 TGTGCCAGCAGTGGGCACGTATTCTCTGGAAACACCATATATTTT CASSGHVFSGNTIYF
TRBJ2-7 few NA TRBV12-3/TRBV12-4 15 TGTGCCAGCAGTTTATTCTCGTCGAGCTCCTACGAGCAGTACTTC CASSLFSSSSYEQYF
TRBJ2-5 NA NA TRBV2 13 TGTGCCAGCAGGAGGTATCTTCAAGAGACCCAGTACTTC CASRRYLQETQYF
TRBJ2-1 few TRBD2 TRBV5-1 15 TGCGCCAGCAGCCATACTAGCGACTCCTACAATGAGCAGTTCTTC CASSHTSDSYNEQFF
TRBJ2-7 NA NA TRBV5-5 15 TGTGCCAGCAGCTTCGACCTTGGGACCCAGTACGAGCAGTACTTC CASSFDLGTQYEQYF
TRBJ1-2 few NA TRBV5-5 14 TGTGCCAGCAGCTTGGGGGTTGGGTCTGGCGGCTACACCTTC CASSLGVGSGGYTF
TRBJ2-1 NA TRBD2 TRBV20-1 14 TGCAGTGCTCTTCCCTATAGCGGGATAGATGAGCAGTTCTTC CSALPYSGIDEQFF
TRBJ2-3 few NA TRBV5-1 14 TGCGCCAGCAGCTTGGGTGGCTTACCAGATACGCAGTATTTT CASSLGGLPDTQYF
TRBJ2-2 many TRBD2 TRBV5-1 15 TGCGCCAGCAGTCGGACTAGCGGGGCCACCGGGGAGCTGTTTTTT CASSRTSGATGELFF
TRBJ1-4 few TRBD1 TRBV11-2 15 TGTGCCAGCAGCTCAATCGGGGCAGGGGGTGAAAAACTGTTTTTT CASSSIGAGGEKLFF
TRBJ2-7 NA TRBD2 TRBV18 15 TGTGCCAGCTCACTACTAGCGGATCTCCGCTACGAGCAGTACTTC CASSLLADLRYEQYF
TRBJ1-2 few NA TRBV5-1 15 TGCGCCAGCAGCTTGTGGACGGGGGCTAACTATGGCTACACCTTC CASSLWTGANYGYTF
TRBJ1-5 few NA TRBV4-1 17 TGCGCCAGCAGCCATCCCCCCGATGGCGAAGAGGGGCAGCCCCAGCATTTT CASSHPPDGEEGQPQHF